This is a list of T cell receptor beta chains from one sample in a study of T cell repertoires in ileal Crohn's disease. Clones were read by immunoSEQ multiplex PCR, and TCRdb kept only the in-frame ones, dropping some. The table lists around 15,000 clones, approximately 90% of them singletons. The sequenced sample was ileal tissue. These receptors were collected from an adult with Crohn's disease. The CDR3 runs from the conserved cysteine through the conserved F or W. The D gene is left open where the match is weak. Rows may omit the clone size; those that give it use once, few, many or a size class.

len: 18; v_gene: TRBV2; abundance: NA; j_gene: TRBJ2-1; d_gene: NA; CDR3aa: CASGLIGLANGMVNEQFF; CDR3nt: TGTGCCAGCGGTTTAATTGGACTCGCCAATGGTATGGTTAATGAGCAGTTCTTC
len: 17; v_gene: TRBV10-1; abundance: few; j_gene: TRBJ1-6; d_gene: NA; CDR3aa: CASSDPRKLTYPSPLHF; CDR3nt: TGCGCCAGCAGTGACCCGAGAAAGTTGACATACCCTTCACCCCTCCACTTT
len: 17; v_gene: TRBV13; abundance: NA; j_gene: TRBJ2-3; d_gene: TRBD2; CDR3aa: CASSQTAGGRGTDTQYF; CDR3nt: TGTGCCAGCAGCCAGACAGCGGGAGGGCGGGGCACAGATACGCAGTATTTT
len: 14; v_gene: TRBV10-2; abundance: NA; j_gene: TRBJ2-1; d_gene: TRBD2; CDR3aa: CASILAGGHNEQFF; CDR3nt: TGCGCCAGCATACTAGCGGGGGGCCACAATGAGCAGTTCTTC
len: 14; v_gene: TRBV19; abundance: NA; j_gene: TRBJ2-5; d_gene: TRBD2; CDR3aa: CASIGTSGSGAQYF; CDR3nt: TGTGCCAGTATCGGGACTAGCGGGTCCGGCGCCCAGTACTTC
len: 13; v_gene: TRBV2; abundance: NA; j_gene: TRBJ1-2; d_gene: NA; CDR3aa: CASRIDRQNGYTF; CDR3nt: TGTGCCAGCAGGATAGACAGGCAGAATGGCTACACCTTC
len: 15; v_gene: TRBV10-3; abundance: NA; j_gene: TRBJ2-5; d_gene: TRBD1; CDR3aa: CATYSDRGPGETQYF; CDR3nt: TGTGCCACGTACTCGGACAGGGGGCCGGGAGAGACCCAGTACTTC
len: 15; v_gene: TRBV10-3; abundance: NA; j_gene: TRBJ1-3; d_gene: NA; CDR3aa: CAISSTGISGNTIYF; CDR3nt: TGTGCCATCAGTTCAACAGGGATCTCTGGAAACACCATATATTTT
len: 15; v_gene: TRBV29-1; abundance: NA; j_gene: TRBJ2-7; d_gene: TRBD2; CDR3aa: CSVEVPSGPTYEQYF; CDR3nt: TGCAGCGTTGAAGTGCCTAGCGGACCCACCTACGAGCAGTACTTC
len: 13; v_gene: TRBV15; abundance: NA; j_gene: TRBJ1-1; d_gene: NA; CDR3aa: CATSRVQGSEAFF; CDR3nt: TGTGCCACCAGCAGAGTCCAGGGATCTGAAGCTTTCTTT
len: 15; v_gene: TRBV6-1; abundance: NA; j_gene: TRBJ2-7; d_gene: TRBD1; CDR3aa: CASSSPGQGASEQYF; CDR3nt: TGTGCCAGCAGTTCACCGGGACAGGGGGCCTCCGAGCAGTACTTC
len: 16; v_gene: TRBV7-8; abundance: once; j_gene: TRBJ2-7; d_gene: TRBD1; CDR3aa: CASSPEGAARSYEQYF; CDR3nt: TGTGCCAGCAGCCCCGAGGGGGCGGCTCGCTCCTACGAGCAGTACTTC
len: 16; v_gene: TRBV1; abundance: NA; j_gene: TRBJ1-5; d_gene: NA; CDR3aa: CTSSQQRWQGNQPQHF; CDR3nt: TGCACCAGCAGCCAACAACGCTGGCAGGGGAATCAGCCCCAGCATTTT
len: 14; v_gene: TRBV5-1; abundance: NA; j_gene: TRBJ2-1; d_gene: TRBD2; CDR3aa: CASSFGGGTNEQFF; CDR3nt: TGCGCCAGCAGCTTCGGCGGGGGAACTAATGAGCAGTTCTTC
len: 16; v_gene: TRBV7-9; abundance: NA; j_gene: TRBJ2-3; d_gene: TRBD2; CDR3aa: CTSSPPGSGGADTQYF; CDR3nt: TGTACCAGCAGCCCCCCGGGTAGCGGGGGGGCAGATACGCAGTATTTT
len: 15; v_gene: TRBV6-5; abundance: NA; j_gene: TRBJ1-2; d_gene: TRBD1; CDR3aa: CASRGQGASRQGYTF; CDR3nt: TGTGCCAGCAGGGGACAGGGGGCTTCGCGTCAGGGCTACACCTTC
len: 13; v_gene: TRBV7-9; abundance: NA; j_gene: TRBJ2-5; d_gene: TRBD2; CDR3aa: CASSSGGTETQYF; CDR3nt: TGTGCCAGCAGCTCCGGGGGGACAGAGACCCAGTACTTC
len: 16; v_gene: TRBV5-1; abundance: NA; j_gene: TRBJ1-3; d_gene: TRBD1; CDR3aa: CASSALLTGGRNTIYF; CDR3nt: TGCGCCAGCAGTGCCCTGTTGACAGGGGGGAGAAACACCATATATTTT
len: 15; v_gene: TRBV11-2; abundance: NA; j_gene: TRBJ2-2; d_gene: TRBD2; CDR3aa: CASSLLAGVGGELFF; CDR3nt: TGTGCCAGCAGCTTACTAGCGGGGGTCGGCGGGGAGCTGTTTTTT
len: 14; v_gene: TRBV9; abundance: NA; j_gene: TRBJ1-6; d_gene: NA; CDR3aa: CASSVQGNGSPLHF; CDR3nt: TGTGCCAGCAGCGTGCAGGGGAACGGTTCACCCCTCCACTTT
len: 15; v_gene: TRBV5-1; abundance: NA; j_gene: TRBJ1-5; d_gene: NA; CDR3aa: CASSFSPGGNQPQHF; CDR3nt: TGCGCCAGCAGCTTCTCCCCAGGAGGGAATCAGCCCCAGCATTTT
len: 14; v_gene: TRBV28; abundance: NA; j_gene: TRBJ2-7; d_gene: NA; CDR3aa: CASSRQTGQYEQYF; CDR3nt: TGTGCCAGCAGTAGACAGACTGGACAGTACGAGCAGTACTTC
len: 16; v_gene: TRBV9; abundance: NA; j_gene: TRBJ1-1; d_gene: TRBD1; CDR3aa: CASSVDMTGGNTEAFF; CDR3nt: TGTGCCAGCAGCGTGGATATGACAGGGGGTAACACTGAAGCTTTCTTT
len: 13; v_gene: TRBV15; abundance: NA; j_gene: TRBJ1-2; d_gene: NA; CDR3aa: CATSRDRSSGYTF; CDR3nt: TGTGCCACCAGCAGAGATAGATCTTCTGGCTACACCTTC
len: 15; v_gene: TRBV7-2; abundance: NA; j_gene: TRBJ2-7; d_gene: NA; CDR3aa: CASSLAAGSSYEQYF; CDR3nt: TGTGCCAGCAGCTTAGCAGCGGGTAGCTCCTACGAGCAGTACTTC
len: 15; v_gene: TRBV9; abundance: NA; j_gene: TRBJ1-1; d_gene: TRBD1; CDR3aa: CASSGIGQENTEAFF; CDR3nt: TGTGCCAGCAGCGGAATAGGACAGGAGAACACTGAAGCTTTCTTT
len: 17; v_gene: TRBV5-1; abundance: NA; j_gene: TRBJ2-1; d_gene: TRBD2; CDR3aa: CASSLGLAGGGYNEQFF; CDR3nt: TGCGCCAGCAGCCTCGGACTAGCGGGGGGGGGCTACAATGAGCAGTTCTTC
len: 14; v_gene: TRBV5-4; abundance: NA; j_gene: TRBJ1-2; d_gene: NA; CDR3aa: CASSSDRILYGYTF; CDR3nt: TGTGCCAGCAGTTCCGACAGGATCCTATATGGCTACACCTTC
len: 14; v_gene: TRBV9; abundance: NA; j_gene: TRBJ2-2; d_gene: NA; CDR3aa: CASSPPDSTGELFF; CDR3nt: TGTGCCAGCAGCCCCCCGGACAGCACCGGGGAGCTGTTTTTT
len: 13; v_gene: TRBV9; abundance: NA; j_gene: TRBJ2-7; d_gene: TRBD1; CDR3aa: CAGEGAYNYEQYF; CDR3nt: TGTGCCGGCGAGGGGGCGTACAACTACGAGCAGTACTTC
len: 12; v_gene: TRBV25-1; abundance: NA; j_gene: TRBJ1-1; d_gene: NA; CDR3aa: CASRTAGDEAFF; CDR3nt: TGTGCCAGCAGGACAGCGGGGGATGAAGCTTTCTTT
len: 14; v_gene: TRBV5-1; abundance: NA; j_gene: TRBJ2-5; d_gene: TRBD2; CDR3aa: CASSSGLGGETQYF; CDR3nt: TGCGCCAGCAGCTCGGGACTCGGGGGGGAGACCCAGTACTTC
len: 12; v_gene: TRBV25-1; abundance: NA; j_gene: TRBJ1-2; d_gene: NA; CDR3aa: CASTQTGYGYTF; CDR3nt: TGTGCCAGCACCCAAACAGGGTATGGCTACACCTTC
len: 14; v_gene: TRBV7-6; abundance: NA; j_gene: TRBJ1-1; d_gene: NA; CDR3aa: CASSLSGANTEAFF; CDR3nt: TGTGCCAGCAGCTTATCAGGGGCGAACACTGAAGCTTTCTTT
len: 14; v_gene: TRBV4-3; abundance: NA; j_gene: TRBJ1-1; d_gene: NA; CDR3aa: CASSQERLSTEAFF; CDR3nt: TGCGCCAGCAGCCAAGAACGTCTATCCACTGAAGCTTTCTTT
len: 13; v_gene: TRBV29-1; abundance: few; j_gene: TRBJ2-5; d_gene: TRBD1; CDR3aa: CSGDRASQETQYF; CDR3nt: TGCAGCGGGGACAGGGCTTCCCAAGAGACCCAGTACTTC
len: 14; v_gene: TRBV15; abundance: NA; j_gene: TRBJ2-7; d_gene: NA; CDR3aa: CATSRDKGSYEQYF; CDR3nt: TGTGCCACCAGCAGAGATAAGGGGTCCTACGAGCAGTACTTC
len: 18; v_gene: TRBV19; abundance: NA; j_gene: TRBJ1-5; d_gene: TRBD1; CDR3aa: CASSPGDRGGAGVWPQHF; CDR3nt: TGTGCCAGTAGTCCGGGGGACAGGGGAGGCGCGGGAGTGTGGCCCCAGCATTTT
len: 17; v_gene: TRBV4-3; abundance: once; j_gene: TRBJ2-7; d_gene: TRBD2; CDR3aa: CASSQELTSGSIHEQYF; CDR3nt: TGCGCCAGCAGCCAAGAGTTGACTAGCGGGAGTATCCACGAGCAGTACTTC
len: 15; v_gene: TRBV5-5; abundance: once; j_gene: TRBJ1-1; d_gene: NA; CDR3aa: CASSPEGSMNTEAFF; CDR3nt: TGTGCCAGCAGCCCGGAGGGGTCCATGAACACTGAAGCTTTCTTT
len: 16; v_gene: TRBV5-1; abundance: NA; j_gene: TRBJ1-2; d_gene: NA; CDR3aa: CASSLVTGGSNYGYTF; CDR3nt: TGCGCCAGCAGCTTGGTGACAGGCGGTTCTAACTATGGCTACACCTTC
len: 15; v_gene: TRBV15; abundance: NA; j_gene: TRBJ1-4; d_gene: NA; CDR3aa: CATSRDRQANEKLFF; CDR3nt: TGTGCCACCAGCAGAGATCGTCAGGCGAATGAAAAACTGTTTTTT
len: 14; v_gene: TRBV5-6; abundance: NA; j_gene: TRBJ1-5; d_gene: NA; CDR3aa: CASSRIDTNQPQHF; CDR3nt: TGTGCCAGCAGCCGGATCGACACGAATCAGCCCCAGCATTTT
len: 15; v_gene: TRBV9; abundance: NA; j_gene: TRBJ2-7; d_gene: NA; CDR3aa: CASSAHLADRYEQYF; CDR3nt: TGTGCCAGCAGCGCCCACTTAGCGGATCGGTACGAGCAGTACTTC
len: 16; v_gene: TRBV10-3; abundance: NA; j_gene: TRBJ2-5; d_gene: TRBD1; CDR3aa: CAISGIPGQGQETQYF; CDR3nt: TGTGCCATCAGTGGAATTCCGGGACAGGGTCAAGAGACCCAGTACTTC
len: 15; v_gene: TRBV2; abundance: NA; j_gene: TRBJ1-3; d_gene: NA; CDR3aa: CASSVNSRSGNTIYF; CDR3nt: TGTGCCAGCAGTGTTAACAGCCGCTCTGGAAACACCATATATTTT